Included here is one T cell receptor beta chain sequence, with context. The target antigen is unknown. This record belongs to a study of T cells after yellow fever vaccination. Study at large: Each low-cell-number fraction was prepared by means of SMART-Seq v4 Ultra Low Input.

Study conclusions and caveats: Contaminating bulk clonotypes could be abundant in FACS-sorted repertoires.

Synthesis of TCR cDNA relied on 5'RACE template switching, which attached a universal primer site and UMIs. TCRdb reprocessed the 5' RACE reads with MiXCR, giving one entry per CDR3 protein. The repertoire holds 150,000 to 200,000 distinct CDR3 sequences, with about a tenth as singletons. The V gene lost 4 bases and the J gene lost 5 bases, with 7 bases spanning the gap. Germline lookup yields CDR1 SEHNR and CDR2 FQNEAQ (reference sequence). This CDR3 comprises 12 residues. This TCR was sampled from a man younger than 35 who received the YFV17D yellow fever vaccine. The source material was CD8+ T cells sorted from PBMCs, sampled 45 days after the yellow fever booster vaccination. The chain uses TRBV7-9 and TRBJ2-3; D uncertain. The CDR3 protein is CASSSPKDTQYF. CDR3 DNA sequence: TGTGCCAGCAGCTCGCCTAAAGATACGCAGTATTTT.